The 17 T cell receptor beta chains presented below share a single source sample, sequenced in a study of early stage breast cancer tumors. Assay used: immunoSEQ multiplex PCR; TCRdb lists only in-frame clones, some missing. This sample yields under 75,000 clones, of which about 80% are seen a single time; 3.4% belongs to the top ten. The material sequenced was blood. All receptors come from a person in their thirties with breast cancer.

This clone was observed a handful of times. The chain joins TRBV11-2 to TRBJ1-3, with D hard to call. The germline CDR1 and CDR2 sequences are SGHAT and FQNNGV. The CDR3 spans 15 residues. Trimming pared 5 bases from V and 0 bases from J, leaving 11 bases between. CDR3 residues: CASSLHPSSGNTIYF. CDR3 bases: TGTGCCAGCAGCCTCCACCCGAGCTCTGGAAACACCATATATTTT.

CDR3 region: CASSQEESSSYNEQFF. The CDR3 nucleotides read TGTGCCAGCAGCCAAGAGGAATCCTCCTCCTACAATGAGCAGTTCTTC. V is TRBV4-2 and J is TRBJ2-1; D uncertain. CDR3 length equals 16 residues. Trimming shortened V by 0 bases and J by 0 bases, and 9 bases separated the two germline ends. The germline V gene has CDR1 LGHNA and CDR2 YNFKEQ.

The genes are TRBV4-1 and TRBJ2-2; D gene uncertain. The V end was cut by 0 bases, the J end by 0 bases, with 11 bases between. Germline V gives CDR1 MGHRA, CDR2 YSYEKL. The length of the CDR3 is 17 residues. The DNA for the CDR3 is TGCGCCAGCAGCCAAGACCCTATATTTGCGAACACCGGGGAGCTGTTTTTT. Translating gives CASSQDPIFANTGELFF.

Here the CDR3 DNA reads TGTGCCAGCAGCTTAGCGGGCAGGGGGAACACTGAAGCTTTCTTT. Its protein is CASSLAGRGNTEAFF. The chain joins TRBV7-8 to TRBJ1-1; tentative D call: TRBD1 (6 bases). The length of the CDR3 is 15 residues. Germline CDR1 and CDR2: SGHVS and FQNEAQ. V was clipped by 0 bases and J by 1 base, with 9 bases between them.

This chain joins TRBV6-1 and TRBJ1-5; TRBD1 matches 9 bases. There are 14 residues in the CDR3. The J segment lost 3 bases and the V segment lost 7 bases, leaving 4 bases of the junction unmatched. Germline CDR1 and CDR2: MNHNS and SASEGT. The CDR3 DNA reads TGTGCCAGCATGGACAGGGGACTCAATCAGCCCCAGCATTTT. This sequence encodes CASMDRGLNQPQHF.

The chain has TRBV14 and TRBJ2-7; 7 bases agree with TRBD2. This CDR3 is 15 amino acids long. Losses at the gene ends were 1 base for V and 3 bases for J; bases not matched to a gene: 6. Germline V CDR1 and CDR2: SGHDN, FVKESK. The CDR3 here is CASSQVSGDYYEQYF. The CDR3 coding sequence is TGTGCCAGCAGCCAAGTGAGCGGGGATTACTACGAGCAGTACTTC.

The rearrangement joins TRBV6-5 to TRBJ2-1, with D perhaps matching TRBD1 or TRBD2 (7 bases each). The CDR3 consists of 13 residues. Germline-derived CDR1 and CDR2 are MNHEY and SVGAGI. V lost 7 bases, J lost 8 bases, and 15 bases lay in between. The CDR3 loop reads CASTPQGGDEQFF. CDR3 coding DNA: TGTGCCAGCACACCCCAGGGGGGGGATGAGCAGTTCTTC.

The chain couples TRBV5-6 to TRBJ1-1; D unclear. Trimming left V 0 bases short and J 5 bases short, with 5 bases between. This CDR3 comprises 12 residues. The germline gives CDR1 SGHDT, CDR2 YYEEEE. CDR3 residues: CASSLDRTEAFF. In DNA form, the CDR3 reads TGTGCCAGCAGCTTGGACCGGACTGAAGCTTTCTTT.

The chain has TRBV5-1 and TRBJ1-3; D unresolved. CDR1 is SGHRS, CDR2 YFSETQ, per germline. The CDR3 sequence is 17 residues long. Trimming removed 0 bases from V and 0 bases from J, with 13 bases in between. The CDR3 loop reads CASSLDRNSFSGNTIYF. The CDR3 DNA is TGCGCCAGCAGCTTGGACAGAAACTCTTTCTCTGGAAACACCATATATTTT.

The chain is built from TRBV10-3 and TRBJ1-3; D ambiguous. Per the germline V gene, CDR1 is ENHRY and CDR2 is SYGVKD. V was clipped by 2 bases and J by 0 bases, with 11 bases between them. The CDR3 length is 16 residues. In nucleotides, the CDR3 is TGTGCCATCAGTGAGCCAACCTTAACCTCTGGAAACACCATATATTTT. It codes for CAISEPTLTSGNTIYF.

The chain has TRBV11-2 and TRBJ2-1; D gene uncertain. Looked up from germline, CDR1 is SGHAT and CDR2 is FQNNGV. Trimming removed 8 bases from V and 8 bases from J, with 16 bases in between. The CDR3 is 13 residues long. The CDR3: CASSPAPGHEQFF. The CDR3 nucleotides are TGTGCCAGCTCCCCGGCCCCGGGCCATGAGCAGTTCTTC.

The J gene is TRBJ2-3, the V gene TRBV7-6; no clear D. The CDR3 has 15 amino acids. V shed 0 bases and J shed 2 bases, with 9 bases lying between them. Germline-derived CDR1 and CDR2 are SGHVS and FNYEAQ. The CDR3 region has the DNA TGTGCCAGCAGCTTAGCGGGGTCCGACACAGATACGCAGTATTTT. It specifies CASSLAGSDTDTQYF.

This chain connects TRBV2 to TRBJ1-1; D is unclear. The CDR3 loop spans 14 amino acids. Germline V gene sequence: CDR1 SNHLY, CDR2 FYNNEI. The V end was cut by 7 bases, the J end by 0 bases, with 12 bases between. The CDR3: CASNLFTVNTEAFF. The CDR3 DNA sequence: TGTGCCAGCAACCTTTTCACAGTGAACACTGAAGCTTTCTTT. The full variable domain, its missing parts supplied by reference TRBV2 and TRBJ1-1, is EPEVTQTPSHQVTQMGQEVILRCVPISNHLYFYWYRQILGQKVEFLVSFYNNEISEKSEIFDDQFSVERPDGSNFTLKIRSTKLEDSAMYFCASNLFTVNTEAFFGQGTRLTVV.

The V and J genes are TRBV7-2 and TRBJ1-3; D ambiguous. There are 14 residues in the CDR3. Looked up from germline, CDR1 is SGHTA and CDR2 is FQGNSA. Trimming took off 6 bases at V and 5 bases at J, with 14 bases between the two ends. CDR3 sequence reads: CASRLPGNRNTIYF. In DNA, the CDR3 is TGTGCCAGCAGACTACCGGGAAACCGAAACACCATATATTTT.

The rearrangement uses TRBV4-3 and TRBJ1-5, with D perhaps matching TRBD1 (5 bases). The ends were cut back, 2 bases at V and 6 bases at J, with 14 bases in the middle. The germline gives CDR1 LGHNA, CDR2 YSLEER. This CDR3 has 15 amino acids. In nucleotides, the CDR3 is TGCGCCAGCAGCCAACAGCCGGGGGATGGTCAGCCCCAGCATTTT. Its translation: CASSQQPGDGQPQHF.

The chain is built from TRBV5-4 and TRBJ2-7, with 8 bases that match TRBD2. Trimming at V came to 2 bases and at J to 5 bases, leaving 6 bases not matched to a gene. From germline, CDR1 is SGHNT and CDR2 YYREEE (reference sequence). The CDR3 consists of 14 residues. CDR3 protein: CASSLLTSGNEQYF. In DNA form, the CDR3 reads TGTGCCAGCAGCTTACTTACTAGCGGTAACGAGCAGTACTTC. Combining the CDR3 with reference TRBV5-4 and TRBJ2-7 gives the whole variable domain ETGVTQSPTHLIKTRGQQVTLRCSSQSGHNTVSWYQQALGQGPQFIFQYYREEENGRGNFPPRFSGLQFPNYSSELNVNALELDDSALYLCASSLLTSGNEQYFGPGTRLTVT.

This clone has a single count. V gene TRBV18 combines with J gene TRBJ1-3; D is unclear. V was shortened by 4 bases and J by 7 bases, with 20 bases between the two germline ends. The CDR3 sequence is 16 residues long. The germline gives CDR1 KGHSH, CDR2 LQKENI. CDR3: CASSREPSRDGNTIYF. The CDR3, as DNA: TGTGCCAGCTCACGAGAGCCGTCAAGGGATGGGAACACCATATATTTT.